These 32 T cell receptor beta chains were all obtained from the same sample, sequenced in a study of PD-1 blockade in mismatch repair-deficient tumors. Only in-frame clones appear in the TCRdb table, and some are missing; sequencing was by immunoSEQ multiplex PCR. The table includes around 17,000 clones, 84% detected once. The starting material was PBMCs, obtained approximately 22 weeks after starting pembrolizumab. These receptors all stem from an adult with mismatch repair-deficient cancer.

This chain uses TRBV19 with TRBJ2-3; 7 bases agree with TRBD2. Germline V gives CDR1 LNHDA, CDR2 SQIVND (reference sequence). V was clipped by 3 bases and J by 8 bases; unmatched bases: 5. The CDR3 spans 13 residues. This CDR3 is CASSIGDYGTQYF. The DNA for the CDR3 is TGTGCCAGTAGTATCGGGGACTATGGTACGCAGTATTTT.

The chain recombines TRBV6-5 with TRBJ2-2; 7 bases are a match to TRBD1. V dropped 4 bases and J dropped 4; count of bases not matched to a gene: 6. The CDR3 totals 15 residues. Looked up from germline, CDR1 is MNHEY and CDR2 is SVGAGI. CDR3 residues: CASSLQGLPTGELFF. As DNA, the CDR3 is TGTGCCAGCAGTTTACAGGGGCTTCCCACCGGGGAGCTGTTTTTT.

CDR3 in amino acids: CASSSTGQGVNEKLFF. The DNA for the CDR3 is TGTGCCAGCAGCTCAACTGGACAGGGCGTGAATGAAAAACTGTTTTTT. The chain couples TRBV7-2 to TRBJ1-4; 8 nucleotides match TRBD1. This CDR3 comprises 16 residues. V lost 4 bases and J lost 5; bases outside the gene matches: 9. Germline assignment: CDR1 SGHTA and CDR2 FQGNSA.

This clone came up once. This chain joins TRBV15 and TRBJ1-2; TRBD1 agrees at 7 bases. The CDR3 has 16 amino acids. Germline V lookup: CDR1 LNHNV, CDR2 YYDKDF (reference sequence). Losses at the gene ends were 4 bases for V and 0 bases for J; bases not matched to a gene: 8. The CDR3 is CATSKDPTGTNYGYTF. CDR3 in DNA: TGTGCCACCAGCAAAGATCCGACAGGGACTAACTATGGCTACACCTTC.

Worth noting for this clone: Compared with germline, one end of the junction differs, possibly owing to a read error. Other DNA variants within this sample encode the same CDR3. The chain has TRBV28 and TRBJ2-7; D is uncertain. The CDR3 totals 11 residues. The V gene's germline CDR1 is MDHEN and CDR2 SYDVKM. CDR3 region: CASSLYYEQYF. As DNA, the CDR3 is TGCGCCAGCAGTCTCTACTACGAGCAGTACTTC.

The chain has TRBV6-1 and TRBJ2-3, with 11 bases aligning to TRBD2. Trimming took 8 bases from V and 4 from J; bases not matched to a gene: 8. CDR1 is MNHNS and CDR2 is SASEGT in the germline V gene. The CDR3 length is 15 residues. This chain's CDR3 is CASRLTSGASDTQYF. DNA for the CDR3: TGTGCCAGCCGACTGACTAGCGGGGCCTCAGATACGCAGTATTTT.

The gene calls are TRBV28 and TRBJ2-1, with 8 positions matching TRBD2. V was clipped by 4 bases and J by 6 bases; unmatched bases: 5. This CDR3 region has 14 residues. Germline CDR1 MDHEN, CDR2 SYDVKM. The chain's CDR3 is CASSYRGLGNEQFF. CDR3 sequence (DNA): TGTGCCAGCAGTTACCGGGGACTAGGCAATGAGCAGTTCTTC.

In regard to this clone: One end of the junction is discordant with germline, which a read error may explain. The J gene is TRBJ1-4, the V gene TRBV4-1; TRBD1 might be the D (6 bases). The CDR3 spans 16 residues. Germline V gene sequence: CDR1 MGHRA, CDR2 YSYEKL. CDR3 protein: CASSQKHRQDNEKPFF. The CDR3, as DNA: TGCGCCAGCAGCCAAAAACATAGACAGGATAATGAAAAACCGTTTTTT.

The CDR3 spells CAIRTGTPNTEAFF. CDR3 sequence (DNA): TGTGCCATCAGAACCGGGACACCGAACACTGAAGCTTTCTTT. J is TRBJ1-1 and V is TRBV10-3, with D maybe TRBD1 (6 bases). Germline-derived CDR1 and CDR2 are ENHRY and SYGVKD. V lost 6 bases to trimming and J lost 1 base, with 12 bases between them. This CDR3 region has 14 residues.

The rearrangement joins TRBV30 to TRBJ2-6, with 7 bases aligning to TRBD1. The CDR3 sequence is 15 residues long. V gave up 8 bases and J gave up 5 bases; unmatched junction bases: 12. The germline V gene has CDR1 GTSNPN and CDR2 SVGIG (reference sequence). The CDR3 coding sequence is TGTGCCGCCGACAGGGACGGGTCGCGGGCCAACGTCCTGACTTTC. Its translation: CAADRDGSRANVLTF.

Only one count was recorded for this clone. CDR3 loop: CSVGQGTQYF. The CDR3 DNA reads as TGCAGCGTCGGACAGGGAACGCAGTATTTT. V usage is TRBV29-1 and J usage is TRBJ2-3; TRBD1 matches 8 bases. Trimming at V came to 6 bases and at J to 9 bases, leaving 2 bases not matched to a gene. The germline CDR1 and CDR2 sequences are SQVTM and ANQGSEA. There are 10 residues in the CDR3.

This chain uses TRBV2 with TRBJ2-7, with 10 bases that match TRBD2. The V segment lost 6 bases and the J segment 6 bases; nucleotides outside the gene matches: 8. This CDR3 is built from 14 residues. The germline V gene encodes CDR1 SNHLY and CDR2 FYNNEI. In DNA, the CDR3 is TGTGCCAGCAGGGGGACTAGCGCCTTATCCGAGCAGTACTTC. Amino acids: CASRGTSALSEQYF.

The rearrangement joins TRBV28 to TRBJ1-1, with TRBD1 as a possible D gene (5 bases). This CDR3 region has 13 residues. Germline values: CDR1 MDHEN, CDR2 SYDVKM. Trimming took 0 bases from V and 5 from J, leaving 7 bases between them. This chain's CDR3 is CASSLWRGTEAFF. CDR3 bases: TGTGCCAGCAGTTTATGGCGGGGGACTGAAGCTTTCTTT.

This chain links TRBV7-8 with TRBJ2-2; TRBD2 agrees at 9 bases. The CDR3 spans 14 residues. The V segment lost 4 bases and the J segment 6 bases; nucleotides outside the gene matches: 3. Germline values: CDR1 SGHVS, CDR2 FQNEAQ. The CDR3 nucleotides read TGTGCCAGCAGCTCGGGACTAGCCCCCGGGGAGCTGTTTTTT. Encoded protein: CASSSGLAPGELFF.

V and J are TRBV28 and TRBJ2-1, with a tentative D call TRBD2 (6 bases). With 6 bases removed from V and 15 bases from J, the gap between germline ends came to 21 bases. Germline lookup yields CDR1 MDHEN and CDR2 SYDVKM. This CDR3 has 13 amino acids. The CDR3 loop is CASRGEAGRPGFF. In nucleotides, the CDR3 is TGTGCCAGCAGAGGGGAGGCGGGCCGACCGGGGTTCTTC.

V gene TRBV7-2 combines with J gene TRBJ1-1; TRBD1 agrees at 9 bases. The germline V gene has CDR1 SGHTA and CDR2 FQGNSA. J gave up 5 bases and V 4 bases, and 2 bases lay outside the gene matches. The CDR3 spans 13 residues. CDR3 residues: CASSSDRGTEAFF. Written as DNA, the CDR3 is TGTGCCAGCAGCTCCGACAGGGGGACTGAAGCTTTCTTT.

The chain carries TRBV5-1 and TRBJ1-1; TRBD1 matches 7 bases. Per germline, CDR1 SGHRS and CDR2 YFSETQ. This CDR3 contains 14 residues. Trimming at V came to 4 bases and at J to 1 base, leaving 4 bases not matched to a gene. CDR3 nucleotides: TGCGCCAGCAGCCCGTGGACAGGGAACACTGAAGCTTTCTTT. Residues: CASSPWTGNTEAFF.

V usage is TRBV2 and J usage is TRBJ2-7; 10 nucleotides align to TRBD2. Germline V gene lookup returns CDR1 SNHLY and CDR2 FYNNEI. Trimming took 3 bases from V and 4 from J; bases not matched to a gene: 6. The CDR3 length is 15 residues. CDR3 in amino acids: CASSELAGVKYEQYF. The CDR3 DNA reads as TGTGCCAGCAGTGAGCTAGCGGGAGTTAAGTACGAGCAGTACTTC.

The V and J genes are TRBV5-5 and TRBJ2-7; D remains ambiguous. Germline loops: CDR1 SGHKS, CDR2 YYEKEE (reference sequence). CDR3 size: 12 residues. The germline V and J ends were trimmed by 1 base and 1 base, with 3 bases remaining between them. In nucleotides, the CDR3 is TGTGCCAGCAGCTTGTCATCCTACGAGCAGTACTTC. Its translation is CASSLSSYEQYF.

The chain recombines TRBV5-1 with TRBJ1-3; D remains ambiguous. CDR1 is SGHRS and CDR2 is YFSETQ in the germline V gene. The CDR3 runs 17 residues. V lost 0 bases and J 0 bases, leaving 13 bases between the germline ends. The CDR3 protein is CASSLVAGTDSGNTIYF. The CDR3 coding sequence is TGCGCCAGCAGCTTGGTGGCAGGAACTGACTCTGGAAACACCATATATTTT.

The gene calls are TRBV21-1 and TRBJ1-1; the DNA was not used to check the table's D call, TRBD1. TRBV21-1 is a known pseudogene. The CDR3 loop spans 16 amino acids. Here the CDR3 DNA reads TGTGCCAGCAGCAAAGCGCCTCGTGGCCCGAACACTGAAGCTTTCTTT. Its translation is CASSKAPRGPNTEAFF.

This chain uses TRBV6-5 with TRBJ1-1; maybe TRBD1 (5 bases). The CDR3 length is 15 residues. V was shortened by 2 bases and J by 4 bases, with 14 bases between the two germline ends. Germline V lookup: CDR1 MNHEY, CDR2 SVGAGI. The CDR3 DNA sequence: TGTGCCAGCAGTTACCCGGCCCGGGGGATCACTGAAGCTTTCTTT. It translates to CASSYPARGITEAFF.

The CDR3 region has the DNA TGTGCCAGTAGTCCACCCGGGACAGGGTACGGCTACACCTTC. It yields the protein CASSPPGTGYGYTF. The J gene is TRBJ1-2, the V gene TRBV19; 9 nucleotides line up with TRBD1. Germline V gene data show CDR1 as LNHDA and CDR2 as SQIVND (reference sequence). V was clipped by 5 bases and J by 8 bases; unmatched bases: 9. The CDR3 runs 14 residues.

The chain employs TRBV18 and TRBJ1-4; 8 nucleotides line up with TRBD1. V lost 2 bases, J lost 5 bases, and 1 base stayed unmatched. Germline CDR1 and CDR2: KGHSH and LQKENI. This CDR3 comprises 14 residues. The CDR3 loop is CASSPNRGNEKLFF. CDR3 DNA sequence: TGTGCCAGCTCACCAAACAGGGGGAATGAAAAACTGTTTTTT.

This clone was found once. The CDR3 DNA sequence: TGTGCCAGCAGCGGACAGGGGAATCAGCCCCAGCATTTT. This codes for CASSGQGNQPQHF. The chain carries TRBV27 and TRBJ1-5; TRBD1 matches 9 bases. With 6 bases clipped from V and 4 bases from J, the junction kept 1 base outside the gene matches. The germline gives CDR1 MNHEY, CDR2 SMNVEV (reference sequence). This CDR3 spans 13 amino acids.

The V gene is TRBV7-9, the J gene TRBJ1-2, with D possibly matching TRBD1 (6 bases). V was trimmed by 5 bases and J by 4 bases, leaving 17 bases between them. Germline loops: CDR1 SEHNR, CDR2 FQNEAQ (reference sequence). This CDR3 spans 15 amino acids. CDR3 DNA sequence: TGTGCCAGCAGCGCTCGGGGGGCGGCCGGCTATGGCTACACCTTC. Translating it yields CASSARGAAGYGYTF.

The chain combines TRBV28 with TRBJ1-5; D perhaps matches TRBD1 (6 bases). Between the trimmed V and J ends, which lost 6 bases and 3 bases, there was a span of 15 bases. The germline V gene encodes CDR1 MDHEN and CDR2 SYDVKM. The CDR3 totals 15 residues. The CDR3 region has the DNA TGTGCCAGCAGAATGGGGGGGGCTTACAATCAGCCCCAGCATTTT. Translated, it gives CASRMGGAYNQPQHF.

The chain combines TRBV7-3 with TRBJ2-1; TRBD2 matches at 7 bases. The CDR3 length is 16 residues. V dropped 2 bases and J dropped 9; count of bases not matched to a gene: 13. Germline assignment: CDR1 SGHTA and CDR2 FQGTGA. The CDR3 here is CASSLGGGQGGVEQFF. CDR3 in DNA: TGTGCCAGCAGCTTAGGTGGCGGGCAGGGAGGGGTTGAGCAGTTCTTC.

This rearrangement joins TRBV7-6 to TRBJ1-4; 10 bases are shared with TRBD1. Trimming took 3 bases from V and 6 from J; bases not matched to a gene: 4. Per the germline V gene, CDR1 is SGHVS and CDR2 is FNYEAQ. The CDR3 loop spans 15 amino acids. The CDR3 bases are TGTGCCAGCAGCTTTTCCGGGACAGGGGATGAAAAACTGTTTTTT. The encoded protein is CASSFSGTGDEKLFF.

The V gene is TRBV6-4, the J gene TRBJ2-3; 8 nucleotides line up with TRBD2. The germline V gene has CDR1 MRHNA and CDR2 SNTAGT. The V segment lost 3 bases and the J segment 8 bases; nucleotides outside the gene matches: 10. This CDR3 is built from 15 residues. In nucleotides, the CDR3 is TGTGCCAGCAGTGAAAGCGGGGGCCGATTGGGTACGCAGTATTTT. Its protein is CASSESGGRLGTQYF.

This sequence joins TRBV7-9 and TRBJ2-4; D remains ambiguous. Deletions cut 4 bases from V and 1 base from J, with 11 bases between. This CDR3 has 15 amino acids. Germline CDR1 is SEHNR and CDR2 is FQNEAQ (reference sequence). CDR3 nucleotides: TGTGCCAGCAGCTCTCCTGGTCAGGCCAAAAACATTCAGTACTTC. Residues: CASSSPGQAKNIQYF.

The chain combines TRBV27 with TRBJ1-1; D not certain. The CDR3 length is 13 residues. Trimming pared 5 bases from V and 8 bases from J, leaving 15 bases between. Germline assignment: CDR1 MNHEY and CDR2 SMNVEV (reference sequence). The CDR3 DNA reads TGTGCCAGCAGTCCCCCACCACCTAGCGAAGCTTTCTTT. Translating it yields CASSPPPPSEAFF.